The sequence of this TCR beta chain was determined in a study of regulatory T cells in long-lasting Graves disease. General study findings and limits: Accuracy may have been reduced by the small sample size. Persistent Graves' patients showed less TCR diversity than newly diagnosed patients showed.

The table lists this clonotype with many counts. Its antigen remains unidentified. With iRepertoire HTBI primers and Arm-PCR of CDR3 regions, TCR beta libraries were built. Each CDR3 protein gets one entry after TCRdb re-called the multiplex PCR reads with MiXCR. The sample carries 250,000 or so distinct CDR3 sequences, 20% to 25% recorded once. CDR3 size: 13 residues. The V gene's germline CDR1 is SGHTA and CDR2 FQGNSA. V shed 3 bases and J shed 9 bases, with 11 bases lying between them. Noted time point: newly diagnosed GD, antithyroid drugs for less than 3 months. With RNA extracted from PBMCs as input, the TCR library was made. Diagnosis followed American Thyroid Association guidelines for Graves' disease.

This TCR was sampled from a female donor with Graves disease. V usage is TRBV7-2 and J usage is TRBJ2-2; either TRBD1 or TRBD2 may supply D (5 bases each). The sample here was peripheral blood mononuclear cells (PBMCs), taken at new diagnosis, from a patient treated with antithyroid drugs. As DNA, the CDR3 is TGTGCCAGCAGCTTCGGATCGGGACGGGAGCTGTTTTTT. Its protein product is CASSFGSGRELFF.